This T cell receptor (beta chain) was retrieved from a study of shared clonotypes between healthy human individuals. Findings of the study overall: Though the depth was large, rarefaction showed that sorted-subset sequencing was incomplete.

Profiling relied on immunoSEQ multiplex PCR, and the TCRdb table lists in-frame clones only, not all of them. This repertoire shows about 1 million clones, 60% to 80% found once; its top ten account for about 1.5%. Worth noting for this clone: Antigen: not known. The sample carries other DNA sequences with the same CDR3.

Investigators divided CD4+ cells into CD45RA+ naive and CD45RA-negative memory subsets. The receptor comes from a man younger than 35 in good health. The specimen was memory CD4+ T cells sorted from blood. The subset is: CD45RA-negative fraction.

CDR3 nucleotides: TGTGCCAGCAGCCTCGCCTACGAGCAGTACTTC. Translation gives CASSLAYEQYF. The chain uses TRBV11-2 and TRBJ2-7; D gene unclear. CDR1 SGHAT and CDR2 FQNNGV come from the germline V gene. V was cut by 5 bases and J by 2 bases, with 4 bases left in between. The CDR3 runs 11 residues. Together with reference TRBV11-2 and TRBJ2-7, the CDR3 gives the full variable domain: EAGVAQSPRYKIIEKRQSVAFWCNPISGHATLYWYQQILGQGPKLLIQFQNNGVVDDSQLPKDRFSAERLKGVDSTLKIQPAKLEDSAVYLCASSLAYEQYFGPGTRLTVT.